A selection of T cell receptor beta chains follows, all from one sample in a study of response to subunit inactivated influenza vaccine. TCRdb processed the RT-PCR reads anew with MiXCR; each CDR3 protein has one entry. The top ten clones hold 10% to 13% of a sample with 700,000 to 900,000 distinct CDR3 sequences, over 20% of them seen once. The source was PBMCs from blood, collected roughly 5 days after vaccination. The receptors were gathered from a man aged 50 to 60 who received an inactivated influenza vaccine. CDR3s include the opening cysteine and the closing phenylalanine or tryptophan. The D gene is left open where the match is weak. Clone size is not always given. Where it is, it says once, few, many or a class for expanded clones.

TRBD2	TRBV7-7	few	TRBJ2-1	TGTGCCAGCAGCTTATCGATGTCGCGGGAGGGAGGGTCCAATGAGCAGTTCTTC	CASSLSMSREGGSNEQFF
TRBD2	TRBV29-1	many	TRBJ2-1	TGCAGCGTTGTCCTGACTAGCGGGAGCTCCTACAATGAGCAGTTCTTC	CSVVLTSGSSYNEQFF
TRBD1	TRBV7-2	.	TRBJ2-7	TGTGCCAGCAGCTCCCCAAGGACAGGGACCTACGAGCAGTACTTC	CASSSPRTGTYEQYF
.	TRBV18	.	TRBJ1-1	TGTGCCAGCTCACCAGCCCAGAACACTGAAGCTTTCTTT	CASSPAQNTEAFF
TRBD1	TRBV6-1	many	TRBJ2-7	TGTGCCAGCAGTGGACAGGGGATCGAGCAGTACTTC	CASSGQGIEQYF
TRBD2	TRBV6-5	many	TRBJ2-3	TGTGCCAGCAGTTACTCGACTAGCGGGGGGACAGATACGCAGTATTTT	CASSYSTSGGTDTQYF
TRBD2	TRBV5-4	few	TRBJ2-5	TGTGCCAGCAGCTCGGAGGGCCTAGCGGGGGGCCTCCAAGAGACCCAGTACTTC	CASSSEGLAGGLQETQYF
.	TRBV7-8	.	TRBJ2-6	TGTGCCAGCAGCTTTGCAGGGCTTTCGGGCTCTGGGGCCAACGTCCTGACTTTC	CASSFAGLSGSGANVLTF
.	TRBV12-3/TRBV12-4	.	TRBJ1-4	TGTGCCAGCAGTTTGGGGGGCGATAATGAAAAACTGTTTTTT	CASSLGGDNEKLFF
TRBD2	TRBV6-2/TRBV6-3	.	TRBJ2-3	TGTGCCAGCAGTTACGAGACTAGCGGGCATCCTAGGGCAGATACGCAGTATTTT	CASSYETSGHPRADTQYF
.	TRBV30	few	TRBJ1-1	TGTGCCTGGAGTTCAGGGGTGTCGGTTCAGGCTTTCTTT	CAWSSGVSVQAFF
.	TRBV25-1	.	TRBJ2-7	TGTGCCAGCAGTGGGCCATACTACGAGCAGTACTTC	CASSGPYYEQYF
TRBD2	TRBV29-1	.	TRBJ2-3	TGCAGCGTTAAGCGGGATCAGGGAACAGATACGCAGTATTTT	CSVKRDQGTDTQYF
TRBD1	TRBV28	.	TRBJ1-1	TGTGCCAGCAGTTTATTGTCACAGGGGGCCCCCGGAGCCAACACTGAAGCTTTCTTT	CASSLLSQGAPGANTEAFF
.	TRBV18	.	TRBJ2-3	TGTGCCAGCTCACCACTAGAGGGGCCCTCTAGCACAGATACGCAGTATTTT	CASSPLEGPSSTDTQYF
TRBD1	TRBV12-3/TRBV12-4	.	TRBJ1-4	TGTGCCAGCAGTTGGGCAGGGGGTCGGGAAAAACTGTTTTTT	CASSWAGGREKLFF
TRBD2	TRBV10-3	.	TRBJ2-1	TGTGCCATCAGTACCCGGACTAGCGGGGCCTACAATGAGCAGTTCTTC	CAISTRTSGAYNEQFF
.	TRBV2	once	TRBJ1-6	TGTGCCGGCAGTGCGACAGGCGCCAATTCACCCCTCCACTTT	CAGSATGANSPLHF
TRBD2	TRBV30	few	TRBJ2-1	TGTGCCTGGAGCACCGGGACTAGCGACTACAATGAGCAGTTCTTC	CAWSTGTSDYNEQFF
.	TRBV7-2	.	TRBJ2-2	TGTGCCAGCAGCTTATTTGGGGGGGCGAGCGCCGGGGAGCTGTTTTTT	CASSLFGGASAGELFF
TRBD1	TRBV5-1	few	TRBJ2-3	TGCGCCAGCAGCTTCACCGCTACAGGGGCGATCACAGATACGCAGTATTTT	CASSFTATGAITDTQYF
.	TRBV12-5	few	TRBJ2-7	TGTGCTAGTGGGCTAGGCCCGGGCTACGAGCAGTACTTC	CASGLGPGYEQYF
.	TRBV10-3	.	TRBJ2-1	TGTGCCATCAGTGAGCACCAACTTGGGGTTGAGCAGTTCTTC	CAISEHQLGVEQFF
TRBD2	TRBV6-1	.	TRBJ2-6	TGTGCCAGCAGTAGGACTAGCCGTTTAGGGTCTGGGGCCAACGTCCTGACTTTC	CASSRTSRLGSGANVLTF
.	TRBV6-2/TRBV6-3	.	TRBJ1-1	TGTGCCAGCACTAAGACAGGGAACACTGAAGCTTTCTTT	CASTKTGNTEAFF
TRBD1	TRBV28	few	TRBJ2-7	TGTGCCAGCAGTTTGGTATGGCAGGGGGCAAACGAGCAGTACTTC	CASSLVWQGANEQYF
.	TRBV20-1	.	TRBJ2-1	TGCAGTGCCCAGCGTCCGGGGTTCTTCCCGGGCAATGAGCAGTTCTTC	CSAQRPGFFPGNEQFF
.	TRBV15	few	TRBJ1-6	TGTGCCACCAGCAGTTCGGCTAATTTTCCCCTCCACTTT	CATSSSANFPLHF
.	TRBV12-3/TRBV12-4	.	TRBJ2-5	TGTGCCAGCAGTTTATGGGGACACCTACAAGAGACCCAGTACTTC	CASSLWGHLQETQYF
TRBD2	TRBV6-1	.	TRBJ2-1	TGTGCCAGGGAATCTGGACTAGCGGGAGGGCCATGTAGGAATGAGCAGTTCTTC	CARESGLAGGPCRNEQFF
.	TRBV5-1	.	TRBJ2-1	TGCGCCAGCAGGTCTGTCTCCTACAATGAGCAGTTCTTC	CASRSVSYNEQFF
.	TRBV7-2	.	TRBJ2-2	TGTGCCAGCAGACTAGACCTCTACGGCGGGGAGCTGTTTTTT	CASRLDLYGGELFF
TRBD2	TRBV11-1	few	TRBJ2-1	TGTGCCAGCAGGTGGGTCCGAACTAGCGGGCTCTACAATGAGCAGTTCTTC	CASRWVRTSGLYNEQFF
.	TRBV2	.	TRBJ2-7	TGTGCCAGCAGAGACTACAGGGACCTCACCTACGAGCAGTACTTC	CASRDYRDLTYEQYF
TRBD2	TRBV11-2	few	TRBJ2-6	TGTGCCAGCAGCTTAATACGACTAGCGGTAATACCTGGGGCCAACGTCCTGACTTTC	CASSLIRLAVIPGANVLTF